These 28 T cell receptor beta chains came from one sample sequenced in a study of CXCR3-negative and CXCR3-positive naive CD8 T cells. The libraries of TRB cDNA were constructed through 5' RACE using UMI labels. TCRdb reprocessed the 5' RACE reads and stores each CDR3 protein as one record, lacking DNA. The table lists tens of thousands of distinct CDR3 sequences. Notes on the study in general: Naive cells that were CXCR3-positive had more hydrophobic TRB CDR3s (compared with CXCR3-negative naive cells).

Their antigens remain unidentified. Sequencing was performed on naive CXCR3+ CD8+ T cells from blood. The subset was: CD45RO-CCR7+CD27+CD95- naive CD8+ T cells expressing CXCR3 (TNR3+). The receptors here all came from a human donor in good health. Some clones in this sample may be carry-over from other donors' samples.

This chain uses TRBV6-2 or TRBV6-3 with TRBJ2-1; TCRdb selects TRBD2, and the lack of DNA leaves this call unchecked. Germline CDR1 is MNHEY and CDR2 is SVGEGT. CDR3 length equals 16 residues. The CDR3 region is CASSYSTLAGVNEQFF.

V gene TRBV5-1 combines with J gene TRBJ2-7; checking the TCRdb D call of TRBD1 is not possible without DNA. Looked up from germline, CDR1 is SGHRS and CDR2 is YFSETQ. The CDR3 is 13 amino acids. CDR3 loop: CASRFSGDYEQYF. Full variable domain (rest looked up from reference TRBV5-1 and TRBJ2-7): KAGVTQTPRYLIKTRGQQVTLSCSPISGHRSVSWYQQTPGQGLQFLFEYFSETQRNKGNFPGRFSGRQFSNSRSEMNVSTLELGDSALYLCASRFSGDYEQYFGPGTRLTVT.

The chain uses TRBV30 and TRBJ1-1. The germline CDR1 and CDR2 sequences are GTSNPN and SVGIG (reference sequence). There are 15 residues in the CDR3. The CDR3 reads CGVLTFPISSTEAFF.

V and J are TRBV5-4 and TRBJ2-1; TCRdb indicates TRBD2, and absent DNA this call remains unverified. The CDR3 totals 16 residues. Germline loops: CDR1 SGHNT, CDR2 YYREEE (reference sequence). The CDR3 sequence is CASSYGLAGGPTEQFF.

The chain employs TRBV7-8 and TRBJ2-7; TCRdb's D call of TRBD1 is untestable without DNA. Germline V lookup: CDR1 SGHVS, CDR2 FQNEAQ. This CDR3 is 15 amino acids long. The CDR3 protein is CASSSHRDRAHEQYF.

J is TRBJ1-1 and V is TRBV10-3; TCRdb names TRBD1, which stays unverified in the absence of DNA. Germline V gene lookup returns CDR1 ENHRY and CDR2 SYGVKD. There are 17 residues in the CDR3. The CDR3 spells CAISESTYTGTNTEAFF.

V usage is TRBV14 and J usage is TRBJ2-2; checking the TCRdb D call of TRBD1 is not possible without DNA. This CDR3 comprises 16 residues. Per the germline V gene, CDR1 is SGHDN and CDR2 is FVKESK. The CDR3 here is CASSQALTANTGELFF.

This chain connects TRBV7-2 to TRBJ2-1; TCRdb names TRBD1, which stays unverified in the absence of DNA. CDR1 is SGHTA, CDR2 FQGNSA, per germline. The length of the CDR3 is 15 residues. CDR3: CASSLMPGAYNEQFF.

The J gene is TRBJ2-2, the V gene TRBV10-3; TCRdb proposes TRBD1, but this gene call is untestable without DNA. Germline-derived CDR1 and CDR2 are ENHRY and SYGVKD. The CDR3 sequence is 12 residues long. This CDR3 reads CAIGGVTGELFF.

This chain connects TRBV23-1 to TRBJ1-1; TCRdb proposes TRBD1, but this gene call is untestable without DNA. TRBV23-1 falls under the ORF class, with uncertain function. The CDR3 contains 15 residues. The CDR3 loop is CASSQLDRQNTEAFF.

The J gene is TRBJ2-7, the V gene TRBV6-2 or TRBV6-3; TCRdb's assignment of TRBD2 cannot be checked, as there is no DNA. Germline V lookup: CDR1 MNHEY, CDR2 SVGEGT. The CDR3 contains 14 residues. The CDR3 reads CASAVALSSYEQYF.

The rearrangement uses TRBV4-2 and TRBJ1-5; TCRdb selects TRBD1, and the lack of DNA leaves this call unchecked. CDR1 and CDR2 from the germline V gene are LGHNA and YNFKEQ. The CDR3 spans 17 residues. CDR3 residues: CASSPIEGRGSNQPQHF.

J is TRBJ2-7 and V is TRBV29-1; the D call from TCRdb, TRBD2, cannot be confirmed without DNA. The CDR3 runs 11 residues. The germline V gene encodes CDR1 SQVTM and CDR2 ANQGSEA. CDR3 in amino acids: CSVGDGSEQYF.

The chain joins TRBV4-1 to TRBJ2-1. This CDR3 is built from 15 residues. Germline V gives CDR1 MGHRA, CDR2 YSYEKL. CDR3: CASSSQGSSYNEQFF.

Here the CDR3 reads CASTSGGVEQFF. The chain couples TRBV12-3 or TRBV12-4 to TRBJ2-1; TCRdb designates TRBD1, a call that cannot be tested without DNA. The CDR3 is 12 residues long.

This sequence joins TRBV3-1 and TRBJ2-1. Germline V lookup: CDR1 LGHDT, CDR2 YNNKEL (reference sequence). The CDR3 is made up of 12 amino acids. The CDR3 spells CASSWGGNEQFF.

The V and J genes are TRBV19 and TRBJ2-1. Germline-derived CDR1 and CDR2 are LNHDA and SQIVND (reference sequence). This CDR3 contains 12 residues. CDR3 sequence: CASSIAGEEQFF.

The chain couples TRBV3-1 to TRBJ2-3; TCRdb indicates TRBD2, and absent DNA this call remains unverified. The CDR3 extends over 18 amino acids. The V gene's germline CDR1 is LGHDT and CDR2 YNNKEL (reference sequence). CDR3 sequence reads: CASSQDLQAGGPTDTQYF.

This clonotype is called medium-sized based on its frequency. The chain uses TRBV29-1 and TRBJ2-2. This CDR3 is built from 13 residues. From germline, CDR1 is SQVTM and CDR2 ANQGSEA. CDR3: CSVIPRDTGELFF.

The CDR3 protein is CASSEFGGAGEQYF. This chain uses TRBV25-1 with TRBJ2-7; absent DNA, TCRdb's TRBD1 call cannot be checked. Germline V gene lookup returns CDR1 MGHDK and CDR2 SYGVNS. There are 14 residues in the CDR3.

The chain employs TRBV27 and TRBJ2-7. The CDR3 spans 14 residues. CDR1 is MNHEY and CDR2 is SMNVEV in the germline V gene (reference sequence). The CDR3: CASSLSIGLYEQYF.

The chain joins TRBV29-1 to TRBJ2-2. CDR3 size: 13 residues. Germline values: CDR1 SQVTM, CDR2 ANQGSEA. This CDR3 is CSVEEAKTGELFF.

The chain joins TRBV12-3 or TRBV12-4 to TRBJ1-6; TCRdb selects TRBD1, and the lack of DNA leaves this call unchecked. CDR3 length equals 16 residues. The CDR3 here is CASTLRGGLLSSPLHF.

This chain uses TRBV29-1 with TRBJ2-7. The CDR3 runs to 12 residues. CDR1 SQVTM and CDR2 ANQGSEA come from the germline V gene. The CDR3 protein is CSVAASTYEQYF.

The chain couples TRBV7-9 to TRBJ2-1. Germline values: CDR1 SEHNR, CDR2 FQNEAQ (reference sequence). This CDR3 is built from 12 residues. The CDR3 loop is CASSFLYNEQFF.

The gene calls are TRBV18 and TRBJ2-7. CDR3 length: 14 amino acids. Germline V gene data show CDR1 as KGHSH and CDR2 as LQKENI. The CDR3 is CASSPPGEEWEQYF.

The chain has TRBV4-2 and TRBJ2-1. CDR1 LGHNA and CDR2 YNFKEQ come from the germline V gene. This CDR3 contains 16 residues. The CDR3 protein is CASSLRGTVDNNEQFF.

The rearrangement joins TRBV6-2 or TRBV6-3 to TRBJ2-1; with no DNA, the TCRdb D assignment of TRBD2 cannot be verified. Per the germline V gene, CDR1 is MNHEY and CDR2 is SVGEGT. This CDR3 contains 17 residues. The CDR3: CASSLLLLAGGGDEQFF.